This TCR beta chain was documented in a study of cytomegalovirus exposure and HLA in healthy donors. On this clone itself: Antigen unknown.

Researchers ran the PCR with 60 Vbeta and 13 Jbeta primers. Original data processing: Some 12 million shared chains were among the about 80 million unique TCR beta chains that a later analysis counted. Profiling relied on immunoSEQ multiplex PCR, and the TCRdb table lists in-frame clones only, not all of them. That table gives V, J and clone size, and the DNA gave D and trimming. The sample shows 150,000 to 200,000 clones, 70% to 90% of them seen only once. Looked up from germline, CDR1 is ENHRY and CDR2 is SYGVKD. V was pared by 0 bases and J by 0 bases, with 1 base of the junction left unmatched. The length of the CDR3 is 16 residues. The study, taken as a whole, reports: Reports described diagnosis of cytomegalovirus status by the classifier as highly specific and sensitive.

The chain has TRBV10-3 and TRBJ2-7; 11 nucleotides align to TRBD2. The clonotype originates from a woman in her late teens or twenties in good health and CMV-seronegative. Sequencing was carried out using PBMCs. In DNA, the CDR3 is TGTGCCATCAGTGAGTCGGGACTAGCGGTCTCCTACGAGCAGTACTTC. The encoded protein is CAISESGLAVSYEQYF.